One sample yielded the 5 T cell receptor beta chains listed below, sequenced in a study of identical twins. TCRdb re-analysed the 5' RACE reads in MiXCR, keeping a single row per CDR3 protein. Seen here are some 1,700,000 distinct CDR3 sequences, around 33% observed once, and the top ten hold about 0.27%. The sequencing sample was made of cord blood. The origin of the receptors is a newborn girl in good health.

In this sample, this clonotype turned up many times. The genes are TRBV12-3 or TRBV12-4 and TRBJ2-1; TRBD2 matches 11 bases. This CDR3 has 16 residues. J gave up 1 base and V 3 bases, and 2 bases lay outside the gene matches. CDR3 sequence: CASSFSGGGSYNEQFF. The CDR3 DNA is TGTGCCAGCAGTTTTAGCGGGGGGGGATCCTACAATGAGCAGTTCTTC.

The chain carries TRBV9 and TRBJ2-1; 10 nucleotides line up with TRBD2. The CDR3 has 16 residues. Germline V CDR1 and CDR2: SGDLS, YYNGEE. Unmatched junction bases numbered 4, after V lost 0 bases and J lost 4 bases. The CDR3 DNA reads TGTGCCAGCAGCGTAGGGCTAGCGGGGGATTACAATGAGCAGTTCTTC. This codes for CASSVGLAGDYNEQFF.

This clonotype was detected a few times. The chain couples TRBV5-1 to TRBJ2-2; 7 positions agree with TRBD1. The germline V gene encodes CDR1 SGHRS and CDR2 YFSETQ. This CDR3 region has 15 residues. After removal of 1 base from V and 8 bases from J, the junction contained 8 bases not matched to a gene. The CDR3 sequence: CASSLRLGGSGELFF. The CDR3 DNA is TGCGCCAGCAGCTTGCGGCTAGGGGGCTCTGGGGAGCTGTTTTTT.

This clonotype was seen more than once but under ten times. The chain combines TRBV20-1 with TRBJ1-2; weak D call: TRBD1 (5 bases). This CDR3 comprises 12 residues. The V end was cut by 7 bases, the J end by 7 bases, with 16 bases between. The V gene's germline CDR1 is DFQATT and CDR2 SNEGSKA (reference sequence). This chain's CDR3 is CSGLVFGGGYTF. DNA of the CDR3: TGCAGTGGATTAGTGTTTGGGGGTGGCTACACCTTC.

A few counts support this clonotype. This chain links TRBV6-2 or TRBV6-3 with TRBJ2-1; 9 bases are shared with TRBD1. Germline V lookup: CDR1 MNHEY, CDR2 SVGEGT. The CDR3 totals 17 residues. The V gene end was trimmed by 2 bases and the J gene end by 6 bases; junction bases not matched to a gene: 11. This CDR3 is CASSYNVLRDRVNEQFF. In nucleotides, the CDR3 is TGTGCCAGCAGTTACAACGTACTCCGGGACAGGGTCAATGAGCAGTTCTTC.